This TCR beta chain is from a study of T cell clonotyping in hematopoietic cell transplantation. Study outcomes and limitations: Few recipient clonotypes overlapped donors; over 97% were de novo at given depth.

As for this clone: Its cognate antigen is unknown. The germline gene is not matched at one end of the junction; a read error may be the cause.

Libraries were prepared by immunoSEQ multiplex PCR; TCRdb keeps only in-frame clonotypes and omits some of them. The sample lists roughly 27,000 clones, approximately 96% seen once, with 1.1% to 1.5% in the top ten. This CDR3 is 14 amino acids long. Germline loops: CDR1 LNHDA, CDR2 SQIVND (reference sequence). The sequenced material came from peripheral blood mononuclear cells. This clonotype was obtained from a man between 45 and 60 years old in good health. Some clones in this sample may be carry-over from other donors' samples. The chain employs TRBV19 and TRBJ1-5; D ambiguous. DNA of the CDR3: TGTGCCAGTAGTAGGCAGGATGGCAATCAGCCCCAGCACTTT. This gives the protein CASSRQDGNQPQHF.